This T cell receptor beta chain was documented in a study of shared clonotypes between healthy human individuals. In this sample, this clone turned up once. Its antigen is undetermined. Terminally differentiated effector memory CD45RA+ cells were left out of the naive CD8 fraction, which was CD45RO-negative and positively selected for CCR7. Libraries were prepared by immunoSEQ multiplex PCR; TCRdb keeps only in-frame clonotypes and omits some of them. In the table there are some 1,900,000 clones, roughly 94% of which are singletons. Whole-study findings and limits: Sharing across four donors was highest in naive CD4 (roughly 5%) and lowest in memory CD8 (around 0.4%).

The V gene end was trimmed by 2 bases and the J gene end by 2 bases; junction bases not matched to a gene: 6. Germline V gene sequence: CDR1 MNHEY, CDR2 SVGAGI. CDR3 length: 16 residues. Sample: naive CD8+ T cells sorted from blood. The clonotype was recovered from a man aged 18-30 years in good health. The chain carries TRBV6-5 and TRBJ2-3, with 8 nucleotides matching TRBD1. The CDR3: CASSYAGGAFTDTQYF. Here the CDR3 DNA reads TGTGCCAGCAGTTACGCAGGGGGCGCTTTCACAGATACGCAGTATTTT.